This T cell receptor beta chain is drawn from a study of T cell responses to AZD1222 COVID-19 vaccine. About this clone itself: Its antigen is as yet unknown.

The study, taken as a whole, reports: The study sampled repertoires only after the peak T cell response. Spike-specific TCR breadth rose after two AZD1222 doses, and depth rose as well.

Some clones are missing from TCRdb's copy, which holds only in-frame ones; the method was immunoSEQ multiplex PCR. The repertoire holds approximately 110,000 clones, roughly 82% seen once, with approximately 5% in the top ten. V shed 1 base and J shed 0 bases, with 10 bases lying between them. Germline lookup yields CDR1 SGHTA and CDR2 FQGNSA. The CDR3 runs 16 residues. The chain is built from TRBV7-2 and TRBJ2-1; D gene ambiguous. The source was peripheral blood, collected on day 0 of AZD1222 vaccination. This TCR was sampled from an adult in good health. The CDR3 bases are TGTGCCAGCAGCTTAGGGACGGCGAGCTCCTACAATGAGCAGTTCTTC. It encodes CASSLGTASSYNEQFF.